This is a list of T cell receptor beta chains from one sample in a study of Tregs in tolerant kidney transplant recipients. Method: immunoSEQ multiplex PCR; TCRdb's copy keeps in-frame clones and lacks some. This sample yields tens of thousands of clones, of which less than 95% are seen a single time; 0.34% belongs to the top ten. This sample comprised Tregs from blood, obtained before the transplant. All receptors derive from a human donor who received a combined kidney and bone marrow transplant. Each CDR3 is given with its conserved first and last residue. The order of the fields is clone size, V gene, D gene, J gene, CDR3 protein, CDR3 DNA. D genes are given only for firm matches. The size entry is marked missing in some rows and otherwise reads once, few, many or a size class.

NA	TRBV30	TRBD1	TRBJ1-2	CAWTLLSTGSNYGYTF	TGTGCCTGGACCTTACTATCGACAGGGTCTAACTATGGCTACACCTTC
NA	TRBV5-1	NA	TRBJ1-3	CASSLAEGGSGNTIYF	TGCGCCAGCAGCTTGGCCGAGGGAGGTTCTGGAAACACCATATATTTT
NA	TRBV12-5	NA	TRBJ2-1	CASGLVLGNSYNEQFF	TGTGCTAGTGGTTTGGTACTTGGGAATTCCTACAATGAGCAGTTCTTC
NA	TRBV6-1	NA	TRBJ2-4	CASSPGEGVDIQYF	TGTGCCAGCAGCCCCGGTGAGGGGGTGGACATTCAGTACTTC
NA	TRBV18	NA	TRBJ1-1	CASSPLANTEAFF	TGTGCCAGCTCACCATTAGCGAACACTGAAGCTTTCTTT
NA	TRBV5-5	NA	TRBJ1-4	CASRPRMGRDSEKLFF	TGTGCCAGCAGACCTCGAATGGGACGGGATAGTGAAAAACTGTTTTTT
few	TRBV19	NA	TRBJ2-5	CASSFNTPLGSETQYF	TGTGCCAGTAGTTTTAATACCCCGCTGGGGAGTGAGACCCAGTACTTC
NA	TRBV19	NA	TRBJ2-7	CASSTSGVLSTYEQYF	TGTGCCAGTAGCACCTCAGGGGTCTTGTCGACCTACGAGCAGTACTTC
NA	TRBV27	TRBD1	TRBJ2-7	CASSLAGTGGFYEQYF	TGTGCCAGCAGTTTAGCCGGGACAGGGGGTTTCTACGAGCAGTACTTC
NA	TRBV27	TRBD1	TRBJ1-2	CASSPQTGLNYGYTF	TGTGCCAGCAGTCCTCAGACAGGGCTCAACTATGGCTACACCTTC
NA	TRBV19	NA	TRBJ2-5	CASSMTGGGQETQYF	TGTGCCAGTAGTATGACCGGGGGTGGACAAGAGACCCAGTACTTC
NA	TRBV10-3	TRBD2	TRBJ2-3	CAISGGLAGVLLTDTQYF	TGTGCCATCAGTGGGGGACTAGCGGGAGTCCTTCTCACAGATACGCAGTATTTT
NA	TRBV15	TRBD2	TRBJ2-1	CATSRDLAGEQFF	TGTGCCACCAGCAGAGATCTAGCGGGAGAGCAGTTCTTC
NA	TRBV29-1	TRBD1	TRBJ2-1	CSVGGQGNEQFF	TGCAGCGTCGGGGGACAGGGCAATGAGCAGTTCTTC
NA	TRBV7-6	NA	TRBJ2-6	CASSYVDTGFSGANVLTF	TGTGCCAGCAGCTACGTAGATACAGGATTCTCTGGGGCCAACGTCCTGACTTTC
NA	TRBV7-9	NA	TRBJ1-4	CASSLDSLTTNEKLFF	TGTGCCAGCAGCTTAGATTCGTTAACAACTAATGAAAAACTGTTTTTT
NA	TRBV30	TRBD1	TRBJ1-1	CAWRQGWTEAFF	TGTGCCTGGAGACAGGGGTGGACTGAAGCTTTCTTT
NA	TRBV18	NA	TRBJ2-3	CASQTRAADTQYF	TGTGCCAGCCAAACACGGGCGGCAGATACGCAGTATTTT
once	TRBV7-2	NA	TRBJ1-1	CASSLAQPRMNTEAFF	TGTGCCAGCAGCTTAGCGCAGCCCCGCATGAACACTGAAGCTTTCTTT
NA	TRBV30	NA	TRBJ2-2	CAWSVDTTGELFF	TGTGCCTGGAGTGTAGACACGACCGGGGAGCTGTTTTTT
NA	TRBV28	NA	TRBJ2-1	CASSPSSFSYNEQFF	TGTGCCAGCAGCCCTTCGAGCTTCTCCTACAATGAGCAGTTCTTC
NA	TRBV7-7	TRBD2	TRBJ2-1	CASSANGGLAGYNEQFF	TGTGCTAGCAGCGCTAACGGGGGACTAGCGGGGTACAATGAGCAGTTCTTC
NA	TRBV18	TRBD2	TRBJ2-1	CASTPGLAGSSYNEQFF	TGTGCCAGCACCCCGGGACTAGCGGGGAGCTCCTACAATGAGCAGTTCTTC
NA	TRBV29-1	NA	TRBJ2-4	CSPHAGPTGVKNIQYF	TGCAGCCCCCACGCGGGGCCAACAGGGGTCAAAAACATTCAGTACTTC
NA	TRBV5-8	NA	TRBJ2-3	CASSLAGPTPLGFTDTQYF	TGTGCCAGCAGCCTTGCTGGACCAACACCCTTGGGGTTCACAGATACGCAGTATTTT
NA	TRBV6-5	NA	TRBJ1-5	CASSSRVSQPQHF	TGTGCCAGCAGTTCCAGGGTTTCGCAGCCCCAGCATTTT
once	TRBV18	NA	TRBJ2-6	CASSSWTAGSGANVLTF	TGTGCCAGCTCATCCTGGACAGCGGGCTCTGGGGCCAACGTCCTGACTTTC
few	TRBV2	TRBD2	TRBJ2-1	CASTGELAARYNEQFF	TGTGCCAGCACCGGGGAACTAGCGGCTCGCTACAATGAGCAGTTCTTC
NA	TRBV19	NA	TRBJ2-5	CASSITEGERPQYF	TGTGCCAGTAGTATAACGGAAGGAGAGAGACCCCAGTACTTC
NA	TRBV2	NA	TRBJ1-5	CASSESGFDRNQPQHF	TGTGCCAGCAGTGAATCCGGGTTTGATCGCAATCAGCCCCAGCATTTT
NA	TRBV13	NA	TRBJ1-5	CASSFSGRSNQPQHF	TGTGCCAGCAGCTTCTCGGGGCGAAGCAATCAGCCCCAGCATTTT
NA	TRBV7-2	NA	TRBJ1-2	CASSLVAGGYTF	TGTGCCAGCAGCTTAGTGGCGGGTGGCTACACCTTC
once	TRBV5-1	NA	TRBJ2-1	CASSFSGRDNEQFF	TGCGCCAGCAGCTTTAGCGGACGCGACAATGAGCAGTTCTTC
NA	TRBV19	TRBD2	TRBJ2-7	CASSIVGTSGYGEQYF	TGTGCCAGTAGTATAGTAGGGACTAGCGGCTACGGTGAGCAGTACTTC
NA	TRBV5-6	NA	TRBJ1-3	CASSLLKSGNTIYF	TGTGCCAGCAGCTTGCTTAAGTCTGGAAACACCATATATTTT
few	TRBV7-2	TRBD2	TRBJ2-1	CASSLRLAGYNEQFF	TGTGCCAGCAGCTTAAGACTAGCGGGCTACAATGAGCAGTTCTTC
NA	TRBV7-9	TRBD1	TRBJ2-4	CASSLEGQGQNIQYF	TGTGCCAGCAGCTTAGAAGGACAGGGGCAAAACATTCAGTACTTC
once	TRBV4-2	NA	TRBJ2-1	CASSQDSPRSSYNEQFF	TGTGCCAGCAGCCAAGATTCACCGAGGAGCTCCTACAATGAGCAGTTCTTC
NA	TRBV5-6	TRBD1	TRBJ2-2	CASSLGQGDSGELFF	TGTGCCAGCAGCTTGGGACAGGGGGACAGCGGGGAGCTGTTTTTT
NA	TRBV10-3	NA	TRBJ1-5	CAIGPGNQPQHF	TGTGCCATCGGGCCGGGAAATCAGCCCCAGCATTTT
NA	TRBV5-7	NA	TRBJ2-2	CASSGGFGRTGELFF	TGTGCCAGCAGCGGGGGTTTCGGGCGTACCGGGGAGCTGTTTTTT
once	TRBV4-2	TRBD2	TRBJ2-7	CASSQELAGGWEQYF	TGTGCCAGCAGCCAAGAATTAGCGGGAGGTTGGGAGCAGTACTTC
once	TRBV19	TRBD1	TRBJ1-5	CASSPLDRGHQPQHF	TGTGCCAGTAGTCCCCTCGACAGGGGGCACCAGCCCCAGCATTTT
NA	TRBV5-1	NA	TRBJ2-5	CSSTRDNQETQYF	TGCTCCAGCACTCGGGACAACCAAGAGACCCAGTACTTC
NA	TRBV2	NA	TRBJ1-2	CASSDGLPLSGYTF	TGTGCCAGCAGTGATGGGCTGCCCCTTAGTGGCTACACCTTC
NA	TRBV5-1	NA	TRBJ1-2	CASSFGQLYGYTF	TGCGCCAGCAGCTTTGGGCAGCTATATGGCTACACCTTC
NA	TRBV6-6	NA	TRBJ1-1	CASRRDGNTEAFF	TGTGCCAGCAGAAGGGACGGTAACACTGAAGCTTTCTTT
NA	TRBV10-3	TRBD1	TRBJ2-5	CAISLDRGRETQYF	TGTGCCATCAGTCTCGACAGGGGGCGAGAGACCCAGTACTTC
NA	TRBV12-5	NA	TRBJ1-6	CASRTGENSPLHF	TGTGCTAGCAGGACGGGAGAGAATTCACCCCTCCACTTT